This note documents a single TCR beta chain sequence. Profiling relied on immunoSEQ multiplex PCR, and the TCRdb table lists in-frame clones only, not all of them. The table lists over 90,000 clones, approximately 82% of them singletons. This sample is drawn from a study of radiation and T cells in renal cell carcinoma. Germline V gene data show CDR1 as LNHDA and CDR2 as SQIVND (reference sequence). The V end lost 6 bases, the J end lost 1 base, and 11 bases lay between the germline ends. This CDR3 has 14 amino acids. Time point of the sample: blood 4 weeks post-SBRT, at nephrectomy. Stated treatment: 15 Gy SBRT to primary tumor, nephrectomy 4 weeks later. This renal cell carcinoma was of the clear cell type.

Here the sequenced sample was blood, taken from a patient whose treatment included radiotherapy and nephrectomy. The genes are TRBV19 and TRBJ2-3; D is perhaps TRBD1 or TRBD2 (5 bases each). The clonotype comes from a man aged 60 to 69 with renal cell carcinoma. The CDR3 coding sequence is TGTGCCAGTAGGGACAAACTAGGCACAGATACGCAGTATTTT. It codes for CASRDKLGTDTQYF.